The rows below give T cell receptor beta chains drawn from one sample of a study of T cell repertoires in cytomegalovirus infection. MiXCR was run by TCRdb on the reads, yielding one entry per CDR3 protein. The sample holds 300,000 to 400,000 distinct CDR3 sequences, around 29% seen once. No cognate antigen is known for these TCRs. The input for sequencing was cultured PBMCs, taken from culture after CMV antigen stimulation. The source of these receptors is a human donor in good health (CMV status not recorded). Some clones in this sample may be carry-over from other donors' samples. Both conserved end residues are part of each CDR3. D genes are given only for firm matches. A row's size may be missing; if present it is once, few, many or a size class.

v_call	clone_size	d_call	j_call	cdr3_nt	cdr3_aa
TRBV4-2	few	NA	TRBJ1-5	TGTGCCAGCAGCCAAGATGAAGGAAATCAGCCCCAGCATTTT	CASSQDEGNQPQHF
TRBV12-3/TRBV12-4	NA	NA	TRBJ1-2	TGTGCCAGCAGTTTTGGGGGGATCTATGGCTACACCTTC	CASSFGGIYGYTF
TRBV6-1	many	NA	TRBJ1-2	TGTGCCAGCAGTGCGGGAATGGGGGCCTATGGCTACACCTTC	CASSAGMGAYGYTF
TRBV28	NA	TRBD2	TRBJ2-1	TGTGCCAGCAGTTTCCTAGCGGACTACAATGAGCAGTTCTTC	CASSFLADYNEQFF
TRBV19	NA	NA	TRBJ2-2	TGTGCCAGTAGTCTCTCCCGTTCTATTCCCACCGGGGAGCTGTTTTTT	CASSLSRSIPTGELFF
TRBV19	NA	NA	TRBJ1-2	TGTGCCAGTAGTGTCCGGACAGATCTCTATGGCTACACCTTC	CASSVRTDLYGYTF
TRBV20-1	NA	NA	TRBJ1-5	TGCAGTGCTTCGGGACATAACAATCAGCCCCAGCATTTT	CSASGHNNQPQHF
TRBV10-3	NA	NA	TRBJ1-5	TGTGCCATCAGTGAGTCGCCTTCAAACGGGAATCAGCCCCAGCATTTT	CAISESPSNGNQPQHF
TRBV6-1	NA	NA	TRBJ1-2	TGTGCCAGCAGTTCGCCGTTCTATGGCTACACCTTC	CASSSPFYGYTF
TRBV6-6	NA	TRBD2	TRBJ2-1	TGTGCCAGCAGTGGCACCGGACTAGCGGCCCGCAGCGGGGGTGAGCAGTTCTTC	CASSGTGLAARSGGEQFF
TRBV6-1	NA	NA	TRBJ1-5	TGTGCCAGCAAGTCTGGGAATCAGCCCCAGCATTTT	CASKSGNQPQHF
TRBV12-3/TRBV12-4	few	TRBD1	TRBJ1-3	TGTGCCAGCAGTCCCAGGGACAGGGGGCGGATTGGAAACACCATATATTTT	CASSPRDRGRIGNTIYF
TRBV7-2	NA	NA	TRBJ2-2	TGTGCCAGCAGCCCCCAGGCCTCTACCGACACCGGGGAGCTGTTTTTT	CASSPQASTDTGELFF
TRBV25-1	few	NA	TRBJ2-7	TGTGCCAGCAGTCAACTCGGGCCCTACGAGCAGTACTTC	CASSQLGPYEQYF
TRBV19	NA	NA	TRBJ1-3	TGTGCCAGTACCTCAGCCGGGGGAGCCGTCTCTGGAAACACCATATATTTT	CASTSAGGAVSGNTIYF
TRBV7-9	NA	NA	TRBJ2-5	TGTGCCAGCAGCTTAGGCGGGGGCCTGGAGACCCAGTACTTC	CASSLGGGLETQYF
TRBV7-8	many	TRBD1	TRBJ2-7	TGTGCCAGCAGCTTAGTGGCGTCCGGGACAGACGAGCAGTACTTC	CASSLVASGTDEQYF
TRBV4-1	NA	TRBD1	TRBJ2-2	TGCGCCAGCAGCCTAGTACAGGGGTTCGGGGAGCTGTTTTTT	CASSLVQGFGELFF
TRBV18	NA	TRBD2	TRBJ2-1	TGTGCCAGCTCACCGGCAGGCGGGAGGGGTGAGCAGTTCTTC	CASSPAGGRGEQFF
TRBV7-8	NA	TRBD1	TRBJ2-2	TGTGCCAGCAAGATAGACAGGGTTGGACCCGGGGAGCTGTTTTTT	CASKIDRVGPGELFF
TRBV7-8	few	TRBD2	TRBJ2-7	TGTGCCAGCAGCTTGAGTAGCGGGGGGTACGAGCAGTACTTC	CASSLSSGGYEQYF
TRBV29-1	NA	NA	TRBJ1-5	TGCAGCGTTGCCCCAGGGACGGACGCGGAGCCCCAGCATTTT	CSVAPGTDAEPQHF
TRBV6-1	NA	NA	TRBJ1-3	TGTGCCAGCACTCTAAAGGGAATCTCTGGAAACACCATATATTTT	CASTLKGISGNTIYF
TRBV19	few	NA	TRBJ2-2	TGTGCCAGTAGTATAGGAGAGGGTCGGAACACCGGGGAGCTGTTTTTT	CASSIGEGRNTGELFF
TRBV12-3/TRBV12-4	few	NA	TRBJ2-7	TGTGCCAGCAGTTTAGGAGGTCCCCCTTACGAGCAGTACTTC	CASSLGGPPYEQYF
TRBV20-1	NA	NA	TRBJ2-7	TGCAGTGCTAGAGAGACGAGCGGCTACGAGCAGTACTTC	CSARETSGYEQYF
TRBV6-1	NA	NA	TRBJ2-5	TGTGCCAGCAGTGAATTGCCTCAAGAGACCCAGTACTTC	CASSELPQETQYF
TRBV27	NA	NA	TRBJ1-6	TGTGCCAGCAGTTTATCCGATAGGGGGAATTCACCCCTCCACTTT	CASSLSDRGNSPLHF
TRBV19	NA	NA	TRBJ2-5	TGTGCCAGTAGACCCACGGAGCGGAGTCTCCAAGAGACCCAGTACTTC	CASRPTERSLQETQYF
TRBV12-3/TRBV12-4	few	TRBD1	TRBJ1-1	TGTGCCAGCAGGGGGGGACAGGGGAATGAAGCTTTCTTT	CASRGGQGNEAFF
TRBV7-6	NA	NA	TRBJ2-5	TGTGCCAGCAGCTCCGTAGAGAGGCCCCAAGAGACCCAGTACTTC	CASSSVERPQETQYF
TRBV12-3/TRBV12-4	few	NA	TRBJ1-4	TGTGCCAGCAGTACTTCAGGGACTTCGAGTATTAATGAAAAACTGTTTTTT	CASSTSGTSSINEKLFF
TRBV5-4	few	NA	TRBJ2-3	TGTGCCAGCAGCCGGACAGAGTCAGATACGCAGTATTTT	CASSRTESDTQYF
TRBV6-8	NA	TRBD1	TRBJ1-1	TGTGCCAGCAGTCCCCAGGTGACAACAGGGGGAACAGCTTTCTTT	CASSPQVTTGGTAFF
TRBV5-6	few	NA	TRBJ2-3	TGTGCCAGCAACGTACAGGGTATCGGCGCCACAGATACGCAGTATTTT	CASNVQGIGATDTQYF
TRBV20-1	many	NA	TRBJ1-1	TGCAGTGCGACGACATTCGGCACTGAAGCTTTCTTT	CSATTFGTEAFF